These 24 T cell receptor beta chains share one sample of origin, sequenced in a study of shared clonotypes between healthy human individuals. Assay: immunoSEQ multiplex PCR; the TCRdb copy retains only in-frame clones and omits some. Of about 2.3 million clones listed, about 92% were seen once; the top ten hold roughly 0.36%. Sequenced: naive CD4+ T cells from PBMCs. Subset denoted: CD45RA+ positively selected. Receptors were obtained from a man younger than 35 in good health. Some clones in this sample may be carry-over from other donors' samples.

This chain uses TRBV28 with TRBJ2-2, with TRBD1 matching 7 bases. V shed 8 bases and J 5 bases; nucleotides not matched to a gene: 8. CDR3 size: 14 residues. Per the germline V gene, CDR1 is MDHEN and CDR2 is SYDVKM. Here the CDR3 reads CASGGQAKTGELFF. CDR3 coding DNA: TGTGCCAGCGGAGGACAGGCCAAAACCGGGGAGCTGTTTTTT.

The chain uses TRBV30 and TRBJ2-7; TRBD1 matches 9 bases. With 1 base clipped from V and 7 bases from J, the junction kept 5 bases outside the gene matches. The CDR3 spans 13 residues. Germline V CDR1 and CDR2: GTSNPN, SVGIG (reference sequence). Here the CDR3 DNA reads TGTGCCTGGAGTGCGTCCGGGACAGGGGAGCAGTACTTC. Its translation is CAWSASGTGEQYF.

J is TRBJ1-3 and V is TRBV7-3; 9 bases align to TRBD1. The ends lost 5 bases at V and 4 bases at J; junction bases unmatched: 6. The CDR3 extends over 15 amino acids. Germline V gene lookup returns CDR1 SGHTA and CDR2 FQGTGA. CDR3 nucleotide sequence: TGTGCCAGCAGCCGTACAGGGGGCCAGGGAAACACCATATATTTT. Amino acids: CASSRTGGQGNTIYF. Filled out from reference TRBV7-3 and TRBJ1-3, the complete variable domain reads GAGVSQTPSNKVTEKGKYVELRCDPISGHTALYWYRQSLGQGPEFLIYFQGTGAADDSGLPNDRFFAVRPEGSVSTLKIQRTERGDSAVYLCASSRTGGQGNTIYFGEGSWLTVV.

In DNA form, the CDR3 reads TGTGCCAGCAGCTTATTGGCAGGAAGCAATCAGCCCCAGCATTTT. Its translation: CASSLLAGSNQPQHF. The V and J genes are TRBV7-2 and TRBJ1-5, with no clear D. Trimming cost V 2 bases and J 1 base, with 9 bases left between them. CDR1 is SGHTA, CDR2 FQGNSA, per germline. CDR3 length: 15 amino acids. Combining the CDR3 with reference TRBV7-2 and TRBJ1-5 gives the whole variable domain GAGVSQSPSNKVTEKGKDVELRCDPISGHTALYWYRQSLGQGLEFLIYFQGNSAPDKSGLPSDRFSAERTGGSVSTLTIQRTQQEDSAVYLCASSLLAGSNQPQHFGDGTRLSIL.

The chain employs TRBV7-2 and TRBJ2-7; D is perhaps TRBD2 (6 bases). Trimming stripped 7 bases from V and 5 bases from J, with 18 bases between. The CDR3 sequence is 14 residues long. CDR1 SGHTA and CDR2 FQGNSA come from the germline V gene. CDR3 DNA sequence: TGTGCCAGCACGGCGACTCTAGCGATCAACGAGCAGTACTTC. Translated: CASTATLAINEQYF.

The CDR3 loop reads CASSPGTSGRAAIEQFF. The CDR3 region has the DNA TGTGCCAGTAGTCCAGGGACTAGCGGGAGGGCCGCGATTGAGCAGTTCTTC. This chain uses TRBV19 with TRBJ2-1; the match to TRBD2 covers 16 bases. Trimming removed 5 bases from V and 9 bases from J; junction bases left unmatched: 10. Per germline, CDR1 LNHDA and CDR2 SQIVND (reference sequence). The CDR3 totals 17 residues.

This clone was counted a few times. V gene TRBV2 combines with J gene TRBJ2-7; maybe TRBD2 (5 bases). Trimming left V 6 bases short and J 3 bases short, with 9 bases between. The CDR3 is 12 amino acids. CDR1 is SNHLY, CDR2 FYNNEI, per germline. CDR3 protein: CASSVGDYEQYF. The CDR3 nucleotides read TGTGCCAGCAGCGTCGGGGACTACGAGCAGTACTTC.

The V gene is TRBV7-9, the J gene TRBJ2-1; D possibly corresponds to TRBD2 (6 bases). The V end lost 6 bases, the J end lost 6 bases, and 18 bases lay between the germline ends. There are 15 residues in the CDR3. Germline CDR1 and CDR2: SEHNR and FQNEAQ (reference sequence). The CDR3 DNA sequence: TGTGCCAGCAGGTTGGGCACTAGCTCTGGCAATGAGCAGTTCTTC. This sequence encodes CASRLGTSSGNEQFF.

The chain carries TRBV27 and TRBJ2-7, with D possibly matching TRBD2 (5 bases). This CDR3 is built from 16 residues. The V end lost 5 bases, the J end lost 0 bases, and 17 bases lay between the germline ends. In germline, CDR1 is MNHEY, CDR2 SMNVEV (reference sequence). DNA of the CDR3: TGTGCCAGCAGTCCTACGGGCGGGCGGAGCTCCTACGAGCAGTACTTC. It translates to CASSPTGGRSSYEQYF.

The genes are TRBV7-9 and TRBJ2-7; 7 positions match TRBD1. V was pared by 7 bases and J by 0 bases, with 12 bases of the junction left unmatched. The CDR3 sequence is 16 residues long. Germline CDR1 SEHNR, CDR2 FQNEAQ (reference sequence). The CDR3: CASNPGQRKSSYEQYF. The CDR3, as DNA: TGTGCCAGCAATCCGGGACAGCGAAAGTCCTCCTACGAGCAGTACTTC. Filled out from reference TRBV7-9 and TRBJ2-7, the complete variable domain reads DTGVSQNPRHKITKRGQNVTFRCDPISEHNRLYWYRQTLGQGPEFLTYFQNEAQLEKSRLLSDRFSAERPKGSFSTLEIQRTEQGDSAMYLCASNPGQRKSSYEQYFGPGTRLTVT.

The chain recombines TRBV5-1 with TRBJ1-1; 10 bases match TRBD1. CDR3 length equals 15 residues. Germline V gene data show CDR1 as SGHRS and CDR2 as YFSETQ. The V and J ends lost 3 bases and 6 bases, in that order; junction bases with no gene match: 8. CDR3 in DNA: TGCGCCAGCAGCTCCTTTGGACAGGGGGTGTCTGAAGCTTTCTTT. Protein product: CASSSFGQGVSEAFF. The complete variable domain, with remaining parts taken from reference TRBV5-1 and TRBJ1-1, reads KAGVTQTPRYLIKTRGQQVTLSCSPISGHRSVSWYQQTPGQGLQFLFEYFSETQRNKGNFPGRFSGRQFSNSRSEMNVSTLELGDSALYLCASSSFGQGVSEAFFGQGTRLTVV.

The genes are TRBV5-1 and TRBJ1-1; maybe TRBD1 (6 bases). In germline, CDR1 is SGHRS, CDR2 YFSETQ. Trimming cost V 4 bases and J 3 bases, with 16 bases left between them. The CDR3 has 15 residues. The CDR3 nucleotides read TGCGCCAGCAGCACGATGGGACACTTCGACACTGAAGCTTTCTTT. Residues: CASSTMGHFDTEAFF.

The V call is TRBV4-2, the J call TRBJ2-6; TRBD1 is a possible D gene (6 bases). The V end lost 0 bases, the J end lost 0 bases, and 12 bases lay between the germline ends. Germline lookup yields CDR1 LGHNA and CDR2 YNFKEQ. The CDR3 extends over 18 amino acids. The CDR3: CASSQDDRSSSGANVLTF. The CDR3, as DNA: TGTGCCAGCAGCCAAGATGACAGGTCAAGCTCTGGGGCCAACGTCCTGACTTTC.

The J gene is TRBJ2-5, the V gene TRBV5-4; no firm D call. V was trimmed by 3 bases and J by 5 bases, leaving 11 bases between them. The V gene's germline CDR1 is SGHNT and CDR2 YYREEE (reference sequence). The CDR3 contains 13 residues. In nucleotides, the CDR3 is TGTGCCAGCAGCTGGAGTGCTGGGGAGACCCAGTACTTC. This sequence encodes CASSWSAGETQYF.

Comments on this clone: The sample has other DNA sequences that encode this CDR3 too. The chain uses TRBV6-5 and TRBJ2-5; D is unresolved. Germline V lookup: CDR1 MNHEY, CDR2 SVGAGI. The V gene lost 0 bases and the J gene lost 3 bases, with 8 bases spanning the gap. The CDR3 length is 14 residues. CDR3 in DNA: TGTGCCAGCAGTTACTCGGGCCGGGAAGAGACCCAGTACTTC. Its protein is CASSYSGREETQYF.

The J gene is TRBJ2-5, the V gene TRBV7-2; 13 nucleotides match TRBD2. The trim removed 5 bases at V and 3 bases at J, leaving 0 bases unmatched. CDR3 length: 14 residues. Germline loops: CDR1 SGHTA, CDR2 FQGNSA. Written as DNA, the CDR3 is TGTGCCAGCAGCACTAGCGGGAGGGAAGAGACCCAGTACTTC. Its translation is CASSTSGREETQYF. The full variable domain, in which reference TRBV7-2 and TRBJ2-5 provide the parts outside the CDR3, is GAGVSQSPSNKVTEKGKDVELRCDPISGHTALYWYRQSLGQGLEFLIYFQGNSAPDKSGLPSDRFSAERTGGSVSTLTIQRTQQEDSAVYLCASSTSGREETQYFGPGTRLLVL.

The chain recombines TRBV7-2 with TRBJ2-1, with D maybe TRBD2 (5 bases). Trimming pared 5 bases from V and 6 bases from J, leaving 20 bases between. This CDR3 spans 16 amino acids. From germline, CDR1 is SGHTA and CDR2 FQGNSA. Written as DNA, the CDR3 is TGTGCCAGCAGCCCCCAACCGGCTAGCCCAAGCAATGAGCAGTTCTTC. Amino acids: CASSPQPASPSNEQFF.

The chain carries TRBV4-1 and TRBJ2-5; TRBD1 agrees at 8 bases. CDR3 length equals 15 residues. Per the germline V gene, CDR1 is MGHRA and CDR2 is YSYEKL. The V gene end was trimmed by 3 bases and the J gene end by 11 bases; junction bases not matched to a gene: 14. The CDR3 nucleotides are TGCGCCAGCAGCCAGATGACAGGGGCCCCAGGTGAGCAGTACTTC. It encodes CASSQMTGAPGEQYF.

This clone was recorded once. The chain is built from TRBV11-2 and TRBJ2-7; weak D call: TRBD2 (5 bases). The CDR3 covers 15 residues. V was pared by 2 bases and J by 5 bases, with 16 bases between. Germline V gene data show CDR1 as SGHAT and CDR2 as FQNNGV. The CDR3 DNA reads as TGTGCCAGCAGCTTACGCCTGGCCCCGGGGAACGAGCAGTACTTC. As protein: CASSLRLAPGNEQYF.

This clone has just a few counts. The rearrangement links TRBV5-1 to TRBJ1-2; D is unclear. Trimming stripped 4 bases from V and 8 bases from J, with 15 bases between. The CDR3 extends over 13 amino acids. The germline gives CDR1 SGHRS, CDR2 YFSETQ. The CDR3 protein is CASSAEYGRGYTF. Here the CDR3 DNA reads TGCGCCAGCAGCGCGGAGTATGGTAGGGGCTACACCTTC. Full variable domain (outside the CDR3, taken from reference TRBV5-1 and TRBJ1-2): KAGVTQTPRYLIKTRGQQVTLSCSPISGHRSVSWYQQTPGQGLQFLFEYFSETQRNKGNFPGRFSGRQFSNSRSEMNVSTLELGDSALYLCASSAEYGRGYTFGSGTRLTVV.

The rearrangement joins TRBV28 to TRBJ2-7; 9 nucleotides align to TRBD1. In germline, CDR1 is MDHEN, CDR2 SYDVKM. J gave up 0 bases and V 3 bases, and 6 bases lay outside the gene matches. This CDR3 spans 16 amino acids. CDR3 in amino acids: CASSFRGQGISYEQYF. CDR3 nucleotides: TGTGCCAGCAGTTTTCGAGGACAGGGGATCTCCTACGAGCAGTACTTC.

This clone showed up just a few times. The chain is built from TRBV28 and TRBJ1-1; D ambiguous. The CDR3 totals 12 residues. The germline V and J ends were trimmed by 4 bases and 4 bases, with 7 bases remaining between them. The germline V gene has CDR1 MDHEN and CDR2 SYDVKM. The CDR3 bases are TGTGCCAGCAGTTCTTTTCCCACTGAAGCTTTCTTT. Encoded protein: CASSSFPTEAFF.

A note on this clone: Within the sample, other DNA sequences also encode this same CDR3. This sequence joins TRBV5-1 and TRBJ1-2; D remains ambiguous. The CDR3 totals 14 residues. Germline values: CDR1 SGHRS, CDR2 YFSETQ. Trimming cost V 2 bases and J 1 base, with 9 bases left between them. The CDR3 DNA reads as TGCGCCAGCAGCTTAAGAGACATTAACTATGGCTACACCTTC. Residues: CASSLRDINYGYTF.

The V call is TRBV28, the J call TRBJ1-4; D is possibly TRBD1 (6 bases). This CDR3 region has 14 residues. CDR1 and CDR2 from the germline V gene are MDHEN and SYDVKM. V lost 3 bases and J lost 5, with 10 bases in between. DNA for the CDR3: TGTGCCAGCAGTTTGGCAGGGGACAATGAAAAACTGTTTTTT. Translated, it gives CASSLAGDNEKLFF.